The present TCR beta chain was sequenced within a study of T cells after posttransplantation cyclophosphamide. Study-wide findings and caveats: TRB overlap between skin or GI tissue T cells and blood was limited. Recipient CMV seropositivity and CMV reactivation strongly tracked TRB clonality.

The J segment lost 3 bases and the V segment lost 6 bases, leaving 8 bases of the junction unmatched. Germline values: CDR1 ENHRY, CDR2 SYGVKD. This CDR3 region has 15 residues. This clone came up many times. What it binds is unknown. TCRdb's copy holds only in-frame clones and misses some; the assay was immunoSEQ multiplex PCR. This table holds 20,000 to 30,000 clones with no singletons; the top ten claim 4.4%. This TCR came from a woman aged 50 to 60 in good health, CMV-negative, and a related stem cell transplant donor. The material sequenced was PBMCs. The chain has TRBV10-3 and TRBJ1-1; 9 positions agree with TRBD1. In DNA, the CDR3 is TGTGCCATCAGGCGGACAGGGGTTACGGACACTGAAGCTTTCTTT. Amino acids: CAIRRTGVTDTEAFF.